The text below deals with one T cell receptor (beta chain). Its target is not known. The primer mix had 60 Vbeta and 13 Jbeta primers. Repertoires were generated with immunoSEQ multiplex PCR, while TCRdb's copy carries only in-frame clones and drops some. Of about 88,000 clones in the sample, around 90% were seen once. The data originate from a study of cytomegalovirus exposure and HLA in healthy donors. The study's findings and limits: A later analysis found TCR association rates differed by HLA locus, highest for DRB1 and lowest for HLA-C. Accurate prediction of most subjects' HLA-A and HLA-B alleles from TCR beta sequences was reported. A previous analysis found most TCR beta V segments productive roughly 90% or roughly 30% of the time.

V lost 3 bases, J lost 4 bases, and 5 bases stayed unmatched. Germline V gives CDR1 LNHDA, CDR2 SQIVND (reference sequence). There are 16 residues in the CDR3. This TCR came from a man between 18 and 29 years old in good health and CMV-seronegative. Source material: PBMCs. This chain uses TRBV19 with TRBJ2-5; 13 bases are shared with TRBD2. The CDR3 DNA sequence: TGTGCCAGTAGTATGGGACTAGCGGGACCGGGAGAGACCCAGTACTTC. It is translated as CASSMGLAGPGETQYF. Using reference TRBV19 and TRBJ2-5 for the parts outside the CDR3, the full variable domain is DGGITQSPKYLFRKEGQNVTLSCEQNLNHDAMYWYRQDPGQGLRLIYYSQIVNDFQKGDIAEGYSVSREKKESFPLTVTSAQKNPTAFYLCASSMGLAGPGETQYFGPGTRLLVL.